This record concerns one T cell receptor (beta chain) sequence. What it recognizes is unknown. The record originates from a study of cytomegalovirus exposure and HLA in healthy donors. The PCR was carried out with 60 Vbeta primers and 13 Jbeta primers. Some clones are missing from TCRdb's copy, which holds only in-frame ones; the method was immunoSEQ multiplex PCR. The data contain over 150,000 clones, 75% to 90% of them singletons. Study outcomes and limitations: As a later analysis revealed, most CMV-associated TCR beta chains appeared HLA-restricted. Later findings reportedly placed an Asian-associated ancestry cluster below the approximately 700-donor mean for N-insertions. An analysis done earlier found most TCR beta V segments productive about 87% or about 30% of the time. In vitro testing confirmed a few CMV-associated chains as specific for CMV antigens.

The CDR3 runs 13 residues. V shed 4 bases, J shed 9 bases, and the junction held 4 bases outside the gene matches. Germline CDR1 is SEHNR and CDR2 is FQNEAQ (reference sequence). This TCR came from a boy aged 2 to 9 in good health and CMV-seronegative. Source material: PBMCs. The chain combines TRBV7-9 with TRBJ2-1, with TRBD2 identical over 9 bases. CDR3 protein: CASSWGLAGEQFF. Here the CDR3 DNA reads TGTGCCAGCAGCTGGGGACTAGCTGGTGAGCAGTTCTTC.